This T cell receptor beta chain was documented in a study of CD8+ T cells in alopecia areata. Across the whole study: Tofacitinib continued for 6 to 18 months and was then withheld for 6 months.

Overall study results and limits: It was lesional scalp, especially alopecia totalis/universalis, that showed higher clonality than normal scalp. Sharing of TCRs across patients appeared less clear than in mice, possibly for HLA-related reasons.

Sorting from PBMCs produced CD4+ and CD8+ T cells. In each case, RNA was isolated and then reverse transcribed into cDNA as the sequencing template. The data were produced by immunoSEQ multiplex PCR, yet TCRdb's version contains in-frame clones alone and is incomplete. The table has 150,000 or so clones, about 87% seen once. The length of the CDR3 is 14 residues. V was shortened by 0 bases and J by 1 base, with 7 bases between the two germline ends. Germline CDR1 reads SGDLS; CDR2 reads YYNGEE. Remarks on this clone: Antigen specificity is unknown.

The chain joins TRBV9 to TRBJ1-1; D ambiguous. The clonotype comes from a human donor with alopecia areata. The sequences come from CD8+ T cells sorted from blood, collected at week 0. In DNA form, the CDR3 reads TGTGCCAGCAGCGTAGCAGCCAGGAACACTGAAGCTTTCTTT. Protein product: CASSVAARNTEAFF.